The entry that follows covers one T cell receptor (beta chain) sequence. Its antigen remains unknown. This sample is drawn from a study of T cell responses to AZD1222 COVID-19 vaccine. Some clones are missing from TCRdb's copy, which holds only in-frame ones; the method was immunoSEQ multiplex PCR. The table shows approximately 160,000 clones, with 94% occurring only once. Study-level points and caveats: White British donors predominated, females outnumbered males, and clonal diversity was possibly underestimated. At baseline, seropositivity was found in only 5 to 7 AZD1222 recipients.

Per the germline V gene, CDR1 is MNHEY and CDR2 is SVGAGI. The V and J ends lost 9 bases and 3 bases respectively, with 14 bases between them. The CDR3 is made up of 13 amino acids. Sequenced here: peripheral blood, sampled 28 days after the second AZD1222 dose. The V gene is TRBV6-5, the J gene TRBJ1-1; D is possibly TRBD1 (6 bases). This clonotype was sampled from an adult who received the AZD1222 COVID-19 vaccine. The CDR3 is CASNFGQYTEAFF. For the CDR3, the DNA is TGTGCCAGTAACTTTGGACAGTACACTGAAGCTTTCTTT.